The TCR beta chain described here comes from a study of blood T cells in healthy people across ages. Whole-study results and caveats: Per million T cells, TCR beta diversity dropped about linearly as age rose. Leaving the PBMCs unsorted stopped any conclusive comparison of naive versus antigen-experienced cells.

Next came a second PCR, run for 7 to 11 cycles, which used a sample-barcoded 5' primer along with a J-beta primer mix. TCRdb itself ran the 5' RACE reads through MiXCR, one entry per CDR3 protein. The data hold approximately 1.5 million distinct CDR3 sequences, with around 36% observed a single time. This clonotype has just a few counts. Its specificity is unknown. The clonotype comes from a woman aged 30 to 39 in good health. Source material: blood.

The CDR3 nucleotides read TGCGCCAGCAGCCAAATCCGGACAGGGAATAATGAAGCTTTCTTT. The encoded protein is CASSQIRTGNNEAFF. The chain employs TRBV4-1 and TRBJ1-1; 8 bases are a match to TRBD1. CDR1 is MGHRA and CDR2 is YSYEKL in the germline V gene. Trimming took 2 bases from V and 7 from J; bases not matched to a gene: 9. The CDR3 is 15 amino acids.